The sequence of this TCR beta chain was determined in a study of blood T cell repertoires in COVID-19. This clone came up once. This table comes from immunoSEQ multiplex PCR, and its TCRdb copy is limited to in-frame clones, with some not included. This table has 37,000 or so clones, roughly 90% appearing once. From germline, CDR1 is SGHRS and CDR2 YFSETQ. The V end lost 0 bases, the J end lost 0 bases, and 9 bases lay between the germline ends. This CDR3 contains 15 residues. The genes are TRBV5-1 and TRBJ1-1; D might be TRBD1 (6 bases). The sequence came from a human donor in a cohort sampled during active COVID-19. Sequencing input: peripheral blood. CDR3 in amino acids: CASSLVQGMNTEAFF. In DNA form, the CDR3 reads TGCGCCAGCAGCTTGGTTCAGGGGATGAACACTGAAGCTTTCTTT.